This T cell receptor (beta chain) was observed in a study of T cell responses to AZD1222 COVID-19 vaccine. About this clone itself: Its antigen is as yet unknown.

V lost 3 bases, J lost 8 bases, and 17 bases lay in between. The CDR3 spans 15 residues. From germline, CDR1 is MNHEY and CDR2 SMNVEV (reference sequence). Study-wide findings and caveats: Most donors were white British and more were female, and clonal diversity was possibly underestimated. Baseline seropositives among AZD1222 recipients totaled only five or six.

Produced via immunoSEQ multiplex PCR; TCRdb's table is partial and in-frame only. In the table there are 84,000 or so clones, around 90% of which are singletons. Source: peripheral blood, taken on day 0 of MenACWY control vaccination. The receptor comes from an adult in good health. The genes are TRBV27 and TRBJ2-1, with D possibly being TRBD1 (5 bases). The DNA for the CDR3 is TGTGCCAGCAGTTTGGCGCCTCAATCAGGGTATGAGCAGTTCTTC. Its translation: CASSLAPQSGYEQFF.